Following are 28 T cell receptor beta chains from one sample sequenced in a study of cytomegalovirus exposure and HLA in healthy donors. The study ran its PCR with 60 Vbeta and 13 Jbeta primers. Sequencing was performed with immunoSEQ multiplex PCR; in TCRdb, only in-frame clones are kept and a portion is missing. The sample's table shows about 40,000 clones. Sample: PBMCs. These receptors were obtained from a woman aged 25 to 45 in good health and CMV-seronegative.

This chain joins TRBV7-3 and TRBJ1-1; D is possibly TRBD1 (6 bases). Germline-derived CDR1 and CDR2 are SGHTA and FQGTGA. CDR3 length: 16 amino acids. V lost 2 bases and J lost 5, with 18 bases in between. CDR3 loop: CASSLHGTTKETEAFF. The CDR3 nucleotides are TGTGCCAGCAGCTTACACGGGACAACCAAGGAGACTGAAGCTTTCTTT.

The chain recombines TRBV11-3 with TRBJ1-3, with unresolved D. Trimming removed 5 bases at V and 2 bases at J, with 16 bases between. Germline assignment: CDR1 SGHNT and CDR2 YENEEA. The CDR3 contains 16 residues. CDR3 region: CASSLTGGVPGNTIYF. Here the CDR3 DNA reads TGTGCCAGCAGCCTAACGGGCGGGGTACCTGGAAACACCATATATTTT.

Concerning this clone itself: One end of the junction fails to match germline, which may point to a read error. This CDR3 is also generated by other DNA sequences in the sample. The chain is built from TRBV18 and TRBJ1-1; a possible D gene is TRBD1 (5 bases). The CDR3 is made up of 16 amino acids. Germline values: CDR1 KGHSH, CDR2 LQKENI. Here the CDR3 reads CASSPYTGTTNTEAFF. The CDR3 region has the DNA TGCGCCAGCTCACCATATACAGGCACAACGAACACTGAAGCTTTCTTT.

V and J are TRBV7-3 and TRBJ1-1; 9 bases are shared with TRBD1. CDR1 is SGHTA, CDR2 FQGTGA, per germline. V gave up 5 bases and J gave up 8 bases; unmatched junction bases: 9. The CDR3 covers 14 residues. The CDR3 sequence: CASSTGTGQSEAFF. DNA for the CDR3: TGTGCCAGCAGCACAGGGACAGGGCAATCGGAAGCTTTCTTT.

The V call is TRBV29-1, the J call TRBJ2-6; tentative D call: TRBD1 (6 bases). The CDR3 loop spans 14 amino acids. Trimming shortened V by 2 bases and J by 4 bases, and 9 bases separated the two germline ends. From germline, CDR1 is SQVTM and CDR2 ANQGSEA. CDR3 amino acids: CSVEMGAGANVLTF. In DNA, the CDR3 is TGCAGCGTTGAAATGGGGGCCGGGGCCAACGTCCTGACTTTC.

This chain connects TRBV6-5 to TRBJ1-2; 8 bases line up with TRBD1. CDR3 length: 13 residues. The ends lost 5 bases at V and 5 bases at J; junction bases unmatched: 4. The germline gives CDR1 MNHEY, CDR2 SVGAGI. CDR3 coding DNA: TGTGCCAGCAGTAGGACAGGGAGGTATGGCTACACCTTC. Amino acids: CASSRTGRYGYTF.

V and J are TRBV10-2 and TRBJ2-1; 13 bases map to TRBD2. The germline V gene encodes CDR1 WSHSY and CDR2 SAAADI. The CDR3 extends over 15 amino acids. Losses at the gene ends were 5 bases for V and 8 bases for J; bases not matched to a gene: 6. Here the CDR3 reads CASSRLAGGIYEQFF. In nucleotides, the CDR3 is TGCGCCAGCAGTAGACTAGCGGGAGGTATATATGAGCAGTTCTTC.

The chain combines TRBV18 with TRBJ2-7, with D tentatively TRBD1 (6 bases). Trimming shortened V by 6 bases and J by 3 bases, and 21 bases separated the two germline ends. The CDR3 runs 16 residues. The germline CDR1 and CDR2 sequences are KGHSH and LQKENI. This CDR3 reads CASSPRMGQGNYEQYF. CDR3 DNA: TGTGCCAGCTCCCCCAGAATGGGGCAGGGGAACTACGAGCAGTACTTC.

The chain employs TRBV5-1 and TRBJ2-3, with 9 bases lining up with TRBD2. The length of the CDR3 is 16 residues. The V and J ends lost 1 base and 5 bases, in that order; junction bases with no gene match: 8. Germline V gene sequence: CDR1 SGHRS, CDR2 YFSETQ. In DNA, the CDR3 is TGCGCCAGCAGCTTGCCTTTTAGCGGGAGTAGAGATACGCAGTATTTT. As protein: CASSLPFSGSRDTQYF.

V and J are TRBV7-2 and TRBJ2-7, with D possibly being TRBD1 (6 bases). The germline V gene encodes CDR1 SGHTA and CDR2 FQGNSA. Trimming removed 4 bases at V and 4 bases at J, with 17 bases between. The CDR3 is 15 residues long. The CDR3 protein is CASSSGWGREYEQYF. The CDR3 DNA is TGTGCCAGCAGCTCCGGGTGGGGGCGCGAGTACGAGCAGTACTTC.

CDR3 loop: CASRTEAYEQYF. CDR3 bases: TGTGCCAGCCGAACGGAGGCTTACGAGCAGTACTTC. The chain carries TRBV18 and TRBJ2-7, with TRBD2 as a possible D gene (5 bases). V gave up 8 bases and J gave up 4 bases, with 12 bases separating them. Germline CDR1 is KGHSH and CDR2 is LQKENI. This CDR3 is built from 12 residues.

The chain combines TRBV30 with TRBJ1-5, with D unresolved. Trimming shortened V by 5 bases and J by 6 bases, and 11 bases separated the two germline ends. Germline loops: CDR1 GTSNPN, CDR2 SVGIG (reference sequence). The CDR3 covers 12 residues. CDR3 DNA: TGTGCCTGGGCTGAAGGAGGTCAGCCCCAGCATTTT. This translates into CAWAEGGQPQHF. Combining the CDR3 with reference TRBV30 and TRBJ1-5 gives the whole variable domain SQTIHQWPATLVQPVGSPLSLECTVEGTSNPNLYWYRQAAGRGLQLLFYSVGIGQISSEVPQNLSASRPQDRQFILSSKKLLLSDSGFYLCAWAEGGQPQHFGDGTRLSIL.

V is TRBV6-5 and J is TRBJ1-2, with D perhaps matching TRBD1 (6 bases). The CDR3 has 15 residues. Germline lookup yields CDR1 MNHEY and CDR2 SVGAGI. V was shortened by 0 bases and J by 8 bases, with 16 bases between the two germline ends. This chain's CDR3 is CASSYSGAYSMGYTF. CDR3 bases: TGTGCCAGCAGTTACTCGGGGGCGTACTCGATGGGCTACACCTTC.

The chain has TRBV7-9 and TRBJ1-1; D perhaps matches TRBD1 (6 bases). The CDR3 length is 14 residues. Germline lookup yields CDR1 SEHNR and CDR2 FQNEAQ (reference sequence). V was cut by 1 base and J by 0 bases, with 6 bases left in between. Here the CDR3 reads CASSLGQVNTEAFF. The CDR3 bases are TGTGCCAGCAGCTTAGGACAGGTGAACACTGAAGCTTTCTTT. Together with reference TRBV7-9 and TRBJ1-1, the CDR3 gives the full variable domain: DTGVSQNPRHKITKRGQNVTFRCDPISEHNRLYWYRQTLGQGPEFLTYFQNEAQLEKSRLLSDRFSAERPKGSFSTLEIQRTEQGDSAMYLCASSLGQVNTEAFFGQGTRLTVV.

The chain has TRBV4-3 and TRBJ2-1, with 8 bases lining up with TRBD1. The CDR3 totals 14 residues. The trim removed 4 bases at V and 8 bases at J, leaving 7 bases unmatched. Per the germline V gene, CDR1 is LGHNA and CDR2 is YSLEER. The CDR3 spells CASSRVTGAHEQFF. The DNA for the CDR3 is TGCGCCAGCAGCCGCGTGACAGGGGCACATGAGCAGTTCTTC.

This chain links TRBV4-2 with TRBJ2-1, with 12 bases matching TRBD2. The CDR3 sequence is 18 residues long. Germline V gene sequence: CDR1 LGHNA, CDR2 YNFKEQ. Trimming cost V 2 bases and J 7 bases; bases outside gene matches: 12. This chain's CDR3 is CASSQYRSGTSGLNEQFF. CDR3 DNA: TGTGCCAGCAGCCAATACCGATCCGGGACTAGCGGGTTAAATGAGCAGTTCTTC.

V is TRBV20-1 and J is TRBJ2-7; 7 nucleotides line up with TRBD2. Germline values: CDR1 DFQATT, CDR2 SNEGSKA (reference sequence). The CDR3 runs 11 residues. CDR3 DNA sequence: TGCGGGGGGGGTGTTGGGTACGAGCAGTACTTC. It yields the protein CGGGVGYEQYF.

This chain joins TRBV4-2 and TRBJ1-5, with 9 bases that match TRBD1. The V gene's germline CDR1 is LGHNA and CDR2 YNFKEQ. The CDR3 runs to 16 residues. Germline trimming cut 0 bases from V and 7 bases from J; bases unmatched to any gene: 7. CDR3 region: CASSQEFRQGGQPQHF. In nucleotides, the CDR3 is TGTGCCAGCAGCCAAGAATTCCGACAGGGGGGGCAGCCCCAGCATTTT.

The CDR3 here is CASRRLAGERSNEQFF. In DNA form, the CDR3 reads TGTGCCAGCAGGCGACTAGCGGGAGAAAGGTCCAATGAGCAGTTCTTC. The chain recombines TRBV11-2 with TRBJ2-1; 12 bases align to TRBD2. Trimming cost V 6 bases and J 6 bases; bases outside gene matches: 9. Germline CDR1 is SGHAT and CDR2 is FQNNGV. The CDR3 spans 16 residues.

This chain links TRBV18 with TRBJ2-7; TRBD2 matches at 14 bases. The CDR3 extends over 16 amino acids. The germline V gene encodes CDR1 KGHSH and CDR2 LQKENI. Trimming removed 0 bases from V and 5 bases from J; junction bases left unmatched: 3. Here the CDR3 DNA reads TGTGCCAGCTCACCACCGGGACTAGCGGGAGTTCACGAGCAGTACTTC. Protein: CASSPPGLAGVHEQYF.

The CDR3 DNA is TGTGCCAGCAGCTCCGGACAGATCCAAGAGACCCAGTACTTC. It translates to CASSSGQIQETQYF. The chain recombines TRBV7-2 with TRBJ2-5; D perhaps matches TRBD1 (6 bases). CDR3 length: 14 amino acids. Trimming stripped 4 bases from V and 1 base from J, with 10 bases between. Germline CDR1 SGHTA, CDR2 FQGNSA.

The rearrangement joins TRBV19 to TRBJ2-6, with 8 bases lining up with TRBD1. CDR1 LNHDA and CDR2 SQIVND come from the germline V gene (reference sequence). The CDR3 sequence is 16 residues long. J gave up 2 bases and V 3 bases, and 3 bases lay outside the gene matches. Here the CDR3 reads CASSIQGATGANVLTF. For the CDR3, the DNA is TGTGCCAGTAGTATTCAGGGGGCTACTGGGGCCAACGTCCTGACTTTC.

This sequence joins TRBV18 and TRBJ2-3, with a tentative D call TRBD2 (5 bases). The V gene's germline CDR1 is KGHSH and CDR2 LQKENI. The CDR3 has 15 amino acids. V was pared by 6 bases and J by 1 base, with 14 bases between. Here the CDR3 reads CASSRRDKGTDTQYF. The CDR3 coding sequence is TGTGCCAGCTCCAGACGGGATAAGGGCACAGATACGCAGTATTTT.

Concerning this clone itself: One junction end does not reproduce the germline sequence, and a read error may be involved. V is TRBV6-1 and J is TRBJ1-1; a possible D gene is TRBD1 (5 bases). The CDR3 loop spans 14 amino acids. CDR1 is MNHNS and CDR2 is SASEGT in the germline V gene. The CDR3 is CASRQTDQNTEDFF. CDR3 bases: TGTGCCAGCAGACAGACAGATCAGAACACTGAAGATTTCTTT.

The rearrangement joins TRBV4-3 to TRBJ1-4; D may be TRBD1 (5 bases). CDR1 and CDR2 from the germline V gene are LGHNA and YSLEER. The ends were cut back, 5 bases at V and 3 bases at J, with 13 bases in the middle. The CDR3 is 15 residues long. As DNA, the CDR3 is TGCGCCAGCAGCGAAGTCGGGGGTTCTAATGAAAAACTGTTTTTT. It encodes CASSEVGGSNEKLFF.

The chain carries TRBV4-1 and TRBJ2-7; a possible D gene is TRBD1 (7 bases). V was cut by 4 bases and J by 5 bases, with 18 bases left in between. CDR1 MGHRA and CDR2 YSYEKL come from the germline V gene. The CDR3 is made up of 15 amino acids. CDR3: CASSRAEAGGHEQYF. As DNA, the CDR3 is TGCGCCAGCAGCCGGGCTGAGGCAGGGGGGCACGAGCAGTACTTC.

The chain couples TRBV7-2 to TRBJ1-5; no definite D call. This CDR3 is 13 amino acids long. The V gene lost 3 bases and the J gene lost 2 bases, with 5 bases spanning the gap. Germline CDR1 SGHTA, CDR2 FQGNSA. CDR3 amino acids: CASSFRRNQPQHF. CDR3 sequence (DNA): TGTGCCAGCAGCTTTCGTCGCAATCAGCCCCAGCATTTT.

The chain links TRBV7-3 to TRBJ1-2; TRBD1 is a possible D gene (6 bases). The CDR3 is 17 amino acids. The germline V gene encodes CDR1 SGHTA and CDR2 FQGTGA. V shed 5 bases and J shed 2 bases, with 21 bases lying between them. The CDR3 reads CASSREPFGDTNYGYTF. The CDR3 coding sequence is TGTGCCAGCAGCCGCGAACCGTTCGGGGACACCAACTATGGCTACACCTTC.